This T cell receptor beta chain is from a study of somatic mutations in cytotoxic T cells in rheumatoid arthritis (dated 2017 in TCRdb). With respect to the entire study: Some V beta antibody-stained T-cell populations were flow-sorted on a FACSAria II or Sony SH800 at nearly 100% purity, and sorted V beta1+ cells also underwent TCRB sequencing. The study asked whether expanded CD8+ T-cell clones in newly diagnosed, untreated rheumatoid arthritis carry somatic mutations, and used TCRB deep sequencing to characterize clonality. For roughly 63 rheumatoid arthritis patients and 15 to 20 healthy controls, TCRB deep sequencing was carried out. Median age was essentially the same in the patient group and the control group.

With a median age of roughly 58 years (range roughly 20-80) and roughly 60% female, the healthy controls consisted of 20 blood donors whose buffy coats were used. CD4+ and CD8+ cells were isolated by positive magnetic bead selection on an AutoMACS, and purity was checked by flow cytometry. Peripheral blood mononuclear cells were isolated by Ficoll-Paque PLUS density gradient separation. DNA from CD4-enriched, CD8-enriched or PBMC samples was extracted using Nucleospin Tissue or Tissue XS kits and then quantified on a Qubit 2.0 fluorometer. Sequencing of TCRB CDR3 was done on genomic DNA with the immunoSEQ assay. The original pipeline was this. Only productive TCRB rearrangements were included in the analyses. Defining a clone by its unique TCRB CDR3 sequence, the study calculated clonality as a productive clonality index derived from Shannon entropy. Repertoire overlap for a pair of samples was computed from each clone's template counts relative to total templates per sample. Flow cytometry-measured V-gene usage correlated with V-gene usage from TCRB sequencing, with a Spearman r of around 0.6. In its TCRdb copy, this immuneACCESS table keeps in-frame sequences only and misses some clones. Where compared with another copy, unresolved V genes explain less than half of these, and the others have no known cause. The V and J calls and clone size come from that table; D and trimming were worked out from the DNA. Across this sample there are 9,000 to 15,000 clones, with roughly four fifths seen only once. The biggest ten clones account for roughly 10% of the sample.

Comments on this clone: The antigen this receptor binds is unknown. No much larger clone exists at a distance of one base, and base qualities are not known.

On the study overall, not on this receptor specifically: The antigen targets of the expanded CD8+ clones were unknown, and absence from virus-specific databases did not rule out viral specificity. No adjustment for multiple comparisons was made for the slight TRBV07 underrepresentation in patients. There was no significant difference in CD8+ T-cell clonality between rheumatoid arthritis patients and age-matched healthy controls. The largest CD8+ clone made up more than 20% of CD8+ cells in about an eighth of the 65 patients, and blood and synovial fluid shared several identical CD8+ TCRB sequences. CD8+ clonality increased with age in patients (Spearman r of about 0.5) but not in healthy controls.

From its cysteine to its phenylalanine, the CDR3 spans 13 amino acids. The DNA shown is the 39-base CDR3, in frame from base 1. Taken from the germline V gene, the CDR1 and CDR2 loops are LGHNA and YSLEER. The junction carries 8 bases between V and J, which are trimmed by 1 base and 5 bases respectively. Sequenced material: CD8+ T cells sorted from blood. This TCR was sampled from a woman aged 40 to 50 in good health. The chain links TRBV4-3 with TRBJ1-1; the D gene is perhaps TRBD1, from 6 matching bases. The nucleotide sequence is TGCGCCAGCAGCCAAGGCAGGGGAACTGAAGCTTTCTTT. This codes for CASSQGRGTEAFF.